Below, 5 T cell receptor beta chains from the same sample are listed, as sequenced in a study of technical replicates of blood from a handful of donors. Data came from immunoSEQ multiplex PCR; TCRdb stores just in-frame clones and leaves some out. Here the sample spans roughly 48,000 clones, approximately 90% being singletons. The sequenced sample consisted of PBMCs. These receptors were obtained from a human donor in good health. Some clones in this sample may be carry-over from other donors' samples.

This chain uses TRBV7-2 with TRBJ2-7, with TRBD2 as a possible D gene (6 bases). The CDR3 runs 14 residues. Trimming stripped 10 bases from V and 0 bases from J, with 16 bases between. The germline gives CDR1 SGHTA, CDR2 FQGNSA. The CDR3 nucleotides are TGTGCCACCCGGACGGGGGATAGCTCCTACGAGCAGTACTTC. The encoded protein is CATRTGDSSYEQYF.

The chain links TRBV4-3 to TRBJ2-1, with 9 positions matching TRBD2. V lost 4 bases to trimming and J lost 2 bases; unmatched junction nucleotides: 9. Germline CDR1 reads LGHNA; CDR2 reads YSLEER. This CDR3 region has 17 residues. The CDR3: CASSPTKVAGAYNEQFF. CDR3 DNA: TGCGCCAGCAGCCCCACAAAGGTAGCGGGGGCCTACAATGAGCAGTTCTTC.

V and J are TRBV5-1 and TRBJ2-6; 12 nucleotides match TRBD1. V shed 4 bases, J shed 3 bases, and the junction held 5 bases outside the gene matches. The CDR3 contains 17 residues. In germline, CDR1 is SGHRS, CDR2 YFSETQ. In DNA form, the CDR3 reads TGCGCCAGCAGCCATCGGGACAGGGGGCGTGGGGCCAACGTCCTGACTTTC. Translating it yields CASSHRDRGRGANVLTF.

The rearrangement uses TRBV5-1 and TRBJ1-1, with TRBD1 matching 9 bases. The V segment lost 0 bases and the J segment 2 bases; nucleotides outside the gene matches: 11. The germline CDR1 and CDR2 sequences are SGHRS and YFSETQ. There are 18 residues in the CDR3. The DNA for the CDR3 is TGCGCCAGCAGCTTGGCGACAGGGGGACAGTCCCGAAACACTGAAGCTTTCTTT. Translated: CASSLATGGQSRNTEAFF.

The CDR3 DNA reads as TGTGCCTGGAGTGTACACGGGAGGTATGGTAACATTCAGTACTTC. Translated: CAWSVHGRYGNIQYF. V is TRBV30 and J is TRBJ2-4; TRBD2 aligns across 7 bases. This CDR3 is 15 amino acids long. Germline trimming cut 0 bases from V and 7 bases from J; bases unmatched to any gene: 9. Germline values: CDR1 GTSNPN, CDR2 SVGIG (reference sequence).